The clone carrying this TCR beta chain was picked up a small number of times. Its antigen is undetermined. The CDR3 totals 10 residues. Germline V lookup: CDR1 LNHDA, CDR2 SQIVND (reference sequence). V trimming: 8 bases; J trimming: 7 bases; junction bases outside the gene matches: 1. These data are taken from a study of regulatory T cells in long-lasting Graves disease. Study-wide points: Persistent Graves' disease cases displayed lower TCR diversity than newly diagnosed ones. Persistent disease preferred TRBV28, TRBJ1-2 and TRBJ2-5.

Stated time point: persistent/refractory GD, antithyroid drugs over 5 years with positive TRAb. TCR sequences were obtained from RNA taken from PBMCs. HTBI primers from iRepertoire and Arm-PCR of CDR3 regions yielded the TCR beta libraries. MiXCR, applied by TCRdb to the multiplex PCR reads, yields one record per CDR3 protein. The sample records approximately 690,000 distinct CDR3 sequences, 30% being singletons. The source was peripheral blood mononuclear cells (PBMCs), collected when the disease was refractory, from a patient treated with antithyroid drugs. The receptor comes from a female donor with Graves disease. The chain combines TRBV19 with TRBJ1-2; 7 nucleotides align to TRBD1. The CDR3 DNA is TGTGCCAGTGGGACAGTTGGCTACACCTTC. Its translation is CASGTVGYTF.